Shown below are 2 T cell receptor beta chains from a single sample sequenced in a study of blood T cells in healthy people across ages. PCR was performed a second time for roughly 7 to 12 cycles using a sample-barcoded 5' primer and a J-beta primer mix. TCRdb reprocessed the 5' RACE reads via MiXCR and lists one record per CDR3 protein. The sample has about 1.4 million distinct CDR3 sequences; approximately 63% are singletons. The sample was blood. The receptors shown here come from a man between 18 and 29 years old in good health.

The gene calls are TRBV5-6 and TRBJ2-3; no reliable D call. Germline CDR1 is SGHDT and CDR2 is YYEEEE. This CDR3 is 13 amino acids long. V dropped 2 bases and J dropped 2 bases, with 6 bases sitting between them. The DNA of the CDR3 is TGTGCCAGCAGCTTCGCAGACACAGATACGCAGTATTTT. It is translated as CASSFADTDTQYF.

J is TRBJ2-5 and V is TRBV29-1, with 13 positions matching TRBD2. This CDR3 has 15 amino acids. The germline V gene has CDR1 SQVTM and CDR2 ANQGSEA. J gave up 4 bases and V 6 bases, and 8 bases lay outside the gene matches. CDR3 residues: CSVWTSGGVGETQYF. The CDR3 nucleotides are TGCAGCGTATGGACTAGCGGGGGTGTTGGAGAGACCCAGTACTTC. The complete variable domain, with remaining parts taken from reference TRBV29-1 and TRBJ2-5, reads SAVISQKPSRDICQRGTSLTIQCQVDSQVTMMFWYRQQPGQSLTLIATANQGSEATYESGFVIDKFPISRPNLTFSTLTVSNMSPEDSSIYLCSVWTSGGVGETQYFGPGTRLLVL.